The 24 T cell receptor beta chains below were found in one sample sequenced in a study of vaccination and CD4 T cells after COVID-19. Treatment reported: roughly ten-day PBMC culture with coronavirus spike peptide pools or control peptides (ViraFEST assay). With the Oncomine TCR Beta short-read assay, DNA from cultured CD4+ T cells was sequenced. TCRdb processed the PCR reads anew with MiXCR; each CDR3 protein has one entry. The table records 15,000 to 20,000 distinct CDR3 sequences, 29% of them present only once. The antigens these receptors bind are not known. Sequencing used cultured CD4+ T cells from blood. These receptors were obtained from a human donor with COVID-19.

This clonotype was detected only a few times. The J gene is TRBJ1-1, the V gene TRBV6-1; possible D gene TRBD1, 5 bases. Trimming pared 5 bases from V and 4 bases from J, leaving 11 bases between. Germline CDR1 MNHNS, CDR2 SASEGT. The CDR3 is 13 amino acids. CDR3 sequence reads: CASSRRGVTEAFF. For the CDR3, the DNA is TGTGCCAGCAGTCGCCGGGGGGTCACTGAAGCTTTCTTT.

This chain uses TRBV7-2 with TRBJ2-7; D is perhaps TRBD1 or TRBD2 (5 bases each). V gave up 2 bases and J gave up 2 bases, with 10 bases separating them. This CDR3 region has 14 residues. Looked up from germline, CDR1 is SGHTA and CDR2 is FQGNSA. CDR3 sequence reads: CASSLLPGPYEQYF. The CDR3 DNA follows: TGTGCCAGCAGCTTACTTCCGGGGCCCTACGAGCAGTACTTC.

The chain employs TRBV28 and TRBJ1-5, with 7 bases that match TRBD1. From germline, CDR1 is MDHEN and CDR2 SYDVKM. Trimming at V came to 6 bases and at J to 5 bases, leaving 7 bases not matched to a gene. This CDR3 is 14 amino acids long. The CDR3 DNA reads as TGTGCCAGCAGCACTAGGGGGCCAGATCAGCCCCAGCATTTT. This codes for CASSTRGPDQPQHF.

This clonotype has a handful of counts. This rearrangement joins TRBV5-4 to TRBJ1-6; TRBD1 might be the D (5 bases). This CDR3 contains 14 residues. V lost 0 bases and J lost 7, with 8 bases in between. Germline V gene sequence: CDR1 SGHNT, CDR2 YYREEE (reference sequence). CDR3 loop: CASSLEGRNSPLHF. Written as DNA, the CDR3 is TGTGCCAGCAGCTTGGAGGGGCGGAATTCACCCCTCCACTTT.

The V gene is TRBV19, the J gene TRBJ2-2; D remains unclear. Germline CDR1 reads LNHDA; CDR2 reads SQIVND (reference sequence). V lost 7 bases to trimming and J lost 1 base, with 10 bases between them. The CDR3 totals 14 residues. CDR3 loop: CASISRQNTGELFF. The CDR3 nucleotides read TGTGCCAGTATTTCCCGACAGAACACCGGGGAGCTGTTTTTT.

The genes are TRBV4-3 and TRBJ1-1; D unclear. Germline V gene sequence: CDR1 LGHNA, CDR2 YSLEER. The CDR3 sequence is 13 residues long. V was cut by 3 bases and J by 1 base, with 6 bases left in between. This CDR3 reads CASSHRTNTEAFF. CDR3 DNA sequence: TGCGCCAGCAGCCACCGGACGAACACTGAAGCTTTCTTT.

V is TRBV12-3 or TRBV12-4 and J is TRBJ1-6; D is undetermined. Trimming stripped 3 bases from V and 8 bases from J, with 8 bases between. The CDR3 loop spans 13 amino acids. Written as DNA, the CDR3 is TGTGCCAGCAGTTTGACCCCTTATTCACCCCTCCACTTT. Its translation: CASSLTPYSPLHF.

J is TRBJ1-5 and V is TRBV15, with 12 bases fitting TRBD1. The CDR3 sequence is 16 residues long. Trimming at V came to 3 bases and at J to 4 bases, leaving 4 bases not matched to a gene. CDR1 LNHNV and CDR2 YYDKDF come from the germline V gene (reference sequence). The CDR3 spells CATSREGQGANQPQHF. The CDR3 DNA reads as TGTGCCACCAGCAGGGAGGGACAGGGGGCAAATCAGCCCCAGCATTTT.

This rearrangement joins TRBV20-1 to TRBJ1-2, with 10 bases lining up with TRBD1. This CDR3 has 14 amino acids. The V and J ends lost 3 bases and 6 bases, in that order; junction bases with no gene match: 7. CDR1 and CDR2 (germline): DFQATT, SNEGSKA (reference sequence). This CDR3 is CSASRDRGKHGYTF. The DNA of the CDR3 is TGCAGTGCTAGCCGGGACAGGGGAAAGCATGGCTACACCTTC.

The sample holds a few counts of this clonotype. V usage is TRBV19 and J usage is TRBJ1-6, with TRBD1 matching over 7 bases. Germline CDR1 is LNHDA and CDR2 is SQIVND (reference sequence). Trimming removed 4 bases from V and 7 bases from J; junction bases left unmatched: 7. The length of the CDR3 is 15 residues. The CDR3 coding sequence is TGTGCCAGTAGTACCCGACAGGGCGGGAATTCACCCCTCCACTTT. It specifies CASSTRQGGNSPLHF.

The chain couples TRBV6-5 to TRBJ2-5; 10 bases are a match to TRBD1. Germline V gene data show CDR1 as MNHEY and CDR2 as SVGAGI. Losses at the gene ends were 4 bases for V and 1 base for J; bases not matched to a gene: 6. The CDR3 runs 16 residues. This CDR3 reads CASSFETGGRQETQYF. In DNA, the CDR3 is TGTGCCAGCAGTTTCGAGACAGGGGGCCGCCAAGAGACCCAGTACTTC.

This clonotype has only a few counts. The J gene is TRBJ2-7, the V gene TRBV10-3, with 7 bases fitting TRBD1. The CDR3 consists of 15 residues. Germline values: CDR1 ENHRY, CDR2 SYGVKD. V gave up 2 bases and J gave up 5 bases; unmatched junction bases: 9. The CDR3 loop reads CAISEQIGQVHEQYF. Written as DNA, the CDR3 is TGTGCCATCAGTGAGCAGATCGGACAGGTCCACGAGCAGTACTTC.

V usage is TRBV10-3 and J usage is TRBJ2-1, with 12 bases matching TRBD2. J gave up 10 bases and V 9 bases, and 4 bases lay outside the gene matches. In germline, CDR1 is ENHRY, CDR2 SYGVKD. The CDR3 extends over 12 amino acids. The CDR3 protein is CAIKTSGGEQFF. The CDR3 nucleotides read TGTGCCATAAAGACTAGCGGGGGCGAGCAGTTCTTC.

The gene calls are TRBV6-5 and TRBJ2-7, with 14 bases fitting TRBD2. V lost 4 bases and J lost 0; bases outside the gene matches: 2. The V gene's germline CDR1 is MNHEY and CDR2 SVGAGI. CDR3 length equals 16 residues. CDR3 sequence: CASSWGTSGSSYEQYF. The DNA for the CDR3 is TGTGCCAGCAGTTGGGGGACTAGCGGGAGCTCCTACGAGCAGTACTTC.

This clonotype was detected only a few times. The chain links TRBV19 to TRBJ1-5; 7 bases align to TRBD1. CDR1 and CDR2 (germline): LNHDA, SQIVND (reference sequence). V was clipped by 5 bases and J by 5 bases; unmatched bases: 9. The CDR3 runs 15 residues. The DNA of the CDR3 is TGTGCCAGTAGTTCCGACAGGGTCAACTATCAGCCCCAGCATTTT. It is translated as CASSSDRVNYQPQHF.

V gene TRBV15 combines with J gene TRBJ2-5, with no clear D. The CDR3 spans 15 residues. The V end lost 3 bases, the J end lost 2 bases, and 13 bases lay between the germline ends. The germline gives CDR1 LNHNV, CDR2 YYDKDF (reference sequence). CDR3 loop: CATSRGTDLQETQYF. The CDR3 DNA follows: TGTGCCACCAGCAGGGGAACCGACCTGCAAGAGACCCAGTACTTC.

This clonotype is medium-sized within its sample. The V call is TRBV7-3, the J call TRBJ1-2, with unresolved D. Germline V gene data show CDR1 as SGHTA and CDR2 as FQGTGA. The length of the CDR3 is 13 residues. The germline V and J ends were trimmed by 5 bases and 2 bases, with 9 bases remaining between them. CDR3 residues: CASSPDKNYGYTF. In DNA form, the CDR3 reads TGTGCCAGCAGCCCAGACAAGAACTATGGCTACACCTTC.

This chain joins TRBV6-5 and TRBJ1-1; D call uncertain. The CDR3 spans 18 residues. The V gene lost 0 bases and the J gene lost 1 base, with 18 bases spanning the gap. CDR1 and CDR2 (germline): MNHEY, SVGAGI. CDR3 sequence (DNA): TGTGCCAGCAGTTACTCCAAACTGGTCTCCGTATCGAACACTGAAGCTTTCTTT. Translating gives CASSYSKLVSVSNTEAFF.

This chain links TRBV5-1 with TRBJ2-7; a weak D match, TRBD1 (5 bases). The CDR3 runs to 15 residues. In germline, CDR1 is SGHRS, CDR2 YFSETQ. V lost 4 bases and J 1 base, leaving 15 bases between the germline ends. CDR3 nucleotide sequence: TGCGCCAGCAGCAGAATGACAGATATTTCCTACGAGCAGTACTTC. This codes for CASSRMTDISYEQYF.

This chain links TRBV20-1 with TRBJ1-1, with a weak D call TRBD1 (6 bases). This CDR3 has 13 amino acids. V lost 3 bases and J lost 4, with 12 bases in between. Per germline, CDR1 DFQATT and CDR2 SNEGSKA (reference sequence). CDR3 loop: CSARGGLGTEAFF. The CDR3 nucleotides are TGCAGTGCTAGGGGGGGGCTAGGCACTGAAGCTTTCTTT.

The V gene is TRBV12-3 or TRBV12-4, the J gene TRBJ2-2; perhaps TRBD1 as D (5 bases). The ends were cut back, 10 bases at V and 6 bases at J, with 9 bases in the middle. The CDR3 spans 11 residues. The CDR3 protein is CATSRAGELFF. CDR3 nucleotides: TGTGCCACATCCAGGGCCGGGGAGCTGTTTTTT.

In this sample, this clonotype turned up a few times. CDR3 DNA: TGCGCCAGCAGCCCTTGGGACAGCCCAGACACCCAGTACTTC. Protein product: CASSPWDSPDTQYF. The V and J genes are TRBV4-1 and TRBJ2-5; TRBD1 matches 7 bases. From germline, CDR1 is MGHRA and CDR2 YSYEKL. Trimming at V came to 4 bases and at J to 8 bases, leaving 10 bases not matched to a gene. The CDR3 contains 14 residues.

This clonotype was seen a handful of times. The chain carries TRBV20-1 and TRBJ2-5; D tentatively reads TRBD1 or TRBD2 (6 bases each). The V and J ends lost 6 bases and 3 bases respectively, with 20 bases between them. This CDR3 has 15 residues. Germline assignment: CDR1 DFQATT and CDR2 SNEGSKA (reference sequence). CDR3: CSAPAGGPGEETQYF. DNA of the CDR3: TGCAGTGCCCCGGCTGGGGGGCCTGGGGAAGAGACCCAGTACTTC.

This clonotype has more than one count but fewer than ten. J is TRBJ1-2 and V is TRBV9; D is unresolved. CDR3 length equals 15 residues. CDR1 is SGDLS and CDR2 is YYNGEE in the germline V gene. Trimming pared 0 bases from V and 0 bases from J, leaving 9 bases between. CDR3 sequence reads: CASSVADASNYGYTF. Written as DNA, the CDR3 is TGTGCCAGCAGCGTAGCGGATGCATCTAACTATGGCTACACCTTC.